Reported below is one T cell receptor (beta chain). This sample is part of a study of blood T cell repertoires in COVID-19. Study-level background: The United States, Italy and Spain supplied acute and convalescent COVID-19 samples.

Sequencing was performed with immunoSEQ multiplex PCR; in TCRdb, only in-frame clones are kept and a portion is missing. The table lists around 250,000 clones, around 88% of them singletons. Enrolled through a virtual design, the participants were between about 18 and 89 years of age and came from 24 US areas. Cohorts were based on clinical histories the participants reported. CDR1 and CDR2 from the germline V gene are MDHEN and SYDVKM. V lost 5 bases, J lost 3 bases, and 5 bases lay in between. This CDR3 is built from 11 residues. Sample: PBMCs or T cells enriched from blood (not recorded which). The chain joins TRBV28 to TRBJ2-7; D gene ambiguous. The clonotype was recovered from a woman in her 50s who had recovered from COVID-19. For the CDR3, the DNA is TGTGCCAGCAGTCCCTACTACGAGCAGTACTTC. This codes for CASSPYYEQYF.